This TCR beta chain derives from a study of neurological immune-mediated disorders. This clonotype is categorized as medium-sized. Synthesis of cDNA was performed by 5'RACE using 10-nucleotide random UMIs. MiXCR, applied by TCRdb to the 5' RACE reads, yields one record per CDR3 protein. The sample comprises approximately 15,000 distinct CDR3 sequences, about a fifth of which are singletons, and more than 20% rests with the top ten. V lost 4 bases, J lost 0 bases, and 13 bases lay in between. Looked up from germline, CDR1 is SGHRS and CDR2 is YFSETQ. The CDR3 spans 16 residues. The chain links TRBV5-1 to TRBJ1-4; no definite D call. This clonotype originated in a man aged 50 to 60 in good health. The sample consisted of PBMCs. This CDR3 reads CASSPGRTATNEKLFF. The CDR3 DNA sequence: TGCGCCAGCAGCCCCGGACGGACTGCAACTAATGAAAAACTGTTTTTT. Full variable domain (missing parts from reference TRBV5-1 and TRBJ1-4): KAGVTQTPRYLIKTRGQQVTLSCSPISGHRSVSWYQQTPGQGLQFLFEYFSETQRNKGNFPGRFSGRQFSNSRSEMNVSTLELGDSALYLCASSPGRTATNEKLFFGSGTQLSVL.